The 9 T cell receptor beta chains below all came from one sample that was sequenced in a study of blood T cell repertoires in COVID-19. Profiling relied on immunoSEQ multiplex PCR, and the TCRdb table lists in-frame clones only, not all of them. This table has some 250,000 clones, approximately 80% appearing once. The sequenced sample was peripheral blood. The receptors were sampled from a man in his sixties with acute or convalescent COVID-19.

This clone was seen once. The rearrangement joins TRBV3-1 (or the pseudogene TRBV3-2) to TRBJ2-7, with a weak D call TRBD1 (6 bases). Germline CDR1 and CDR2: LGHDT and YNNKEL (reference sequence). V was trimmed by 1 base and J by 1 base, leaving 11 bases between them. The CDR3 spans 15 residues. CDR3 loop: CASSQVRQGSYEQYF. In DNA form, the CDR3 reads TGTGCCAGCAGCCAAGTCCGCCAGGGGTCCTACGAGCAGTACTTC.

This chain joins TRBV2 and TRBJ1-5; D possibly corresponds to TRBD1 (5 bases). The CDR3 totals 16 residues. Germline CDR1 reads SNHLY; CDR2 reads FYNNEI. V lost 1 base to trimming and J lost 7 bases, with 17 bases between them. The CDR3, as DNA: TGTGCCAGCAGTGAAGGAGTGAGGGGACTAGGGCAGCCCCAGCATTTT. Translation: CASSEGVRGLGQPQHF.

The CDR3 loop is CASSLFARMNSAGANVLTF. In nucleotides, the CDR3 is TGCGCCAGCAGCTTGTTTGCGAGGATGAACTCGGCTGGGGCCAACGTCCTGACTTTC. V usage is TRBV5-1 and J usage is TRBJ2-6, with D unclear. Germline CDR1 is SGHRS and CDR2 is YFSETQ. This CDR3 has 19 residues. V was shortened by 1 base and J by 2 bases, with 19 bases between the two germline ends.

This clone appeared once. The chain uses TRBV18 and TRBJ1-2, with a possible D match to TRBD1 (6 bases). The V gene lost 2 bases and the J gene lost 6 bases, with 16 bases spanning the gap. Germline loops: CDR1 KGHSH, CDR2 LQKENI. The CDR3 contains 15 residues. This CDR3 is CASSPTTGAFNGYTF. The CDR3 DNA sequence: TGTGCCAGCTCACCAACGACAGGAGCTTTTAATGGCTACACCTTC.

V usage is TRBV5-6 and J usage is TRBJ1-1; maybe TRBD1 (6 bases). The germline CDR1 and CDR2 sequences are SGHDT and YYEEEE. This CDR3 has 15 amino acids. V lost 4 bases, J lost 7 bases, and 20 bases lay in between. CDR3 DNA sequence: TGTGCCAGCAGCGCCGGACAGCACGCTTTCGGTGAAGCTTTCTTT. Protein: CASSAGQHAFGEAFF.

This clone was found once. This rearrangement joins TRBV3-1 (or the pseudogene TRBV3-2) to TRBJ1-5, with 11 bases identical to TRBD1. V gave up 2 bases and J gave up 6 bases; unmatched junction bases: 3. Germline V CDR1 and CDR2: LGHDT, YNNKEL (reference sequence). The CDR3 runs 15 residues. The CDR3 sequence is CASSQRTGGPQPQHF. In nucleotides, the CDR3 is TGTGCCAGCAGCCAAAGGACAGGGGGCCCTCAGCCCCAGCATTTT.

The J gene is TRBJ2-5, the V gene TRBV2, with D tentatively TRBD2 (6 bases). This CDR3 contains 14 residues. The V end lost 7 bases, the J end lost 1 base, and 13 bases lay between the germline ends. The V gene's germline CDR1 is SNHLY and CDR2 FYNNEI. The DNA of the CDR3 is TGTGCCAGCACGGCACGGCGGGGCCAAGAGACCCAGTACTTC. Translated, it gives CASTARRGQETQYF.

The V gene is TRBV11-2, the J gene TRBJ2-7; perhaps TRBD1 as D (5 bases). Germline values: CDR1 SGHAT, CDR2 FQNNGV. The CDR3 is 16 amino acids. Between the trimmed V and J ends, which lost 0 bases and 9 bases, there was a span of 21 bases. DNA for the CDR3: TGTGCCAGCAGCTTAGATGGTCATGGCACCTTTACAGGGCAGTACTTC. Amino acids: CASSLDGHGTFTGQYF. Full variable domain (missing parts from reference TRBV11-2 and TRBJ2-7): EAGVAQSPRYKIIEKRQSVAFWCNPISGHATLYWYQQILGQGPKLLIQFQNNGVVDDSQLPKDRFSAERLKGVDSTLKIQPAKLEDSAVYLCASSLDGHGTFTGQYFGPGTRLTVT.

The J gene is TRBJ2-1, the V gene TRBV10-2; D is ambiguous. Trimming took 1 base from V and 2 from J, leaving 6 bases between them. Germline values: CDR1 WSHSY, CDR2 SAAADI. The CDR3 is 14 residues long. As DNA, the CDR3 is TGCGCCAGCAGTGAGTATACAGCCTACAATGAGCAGTTCTTC. Translation gives CASSEYTAYNEQFF.